Sequencing of this T cell receptor (beta chain) was carried out in a study of CD8+CD57+ T cells in acquired aplastic anemia. Study-wide background: DNA recovered from sorted CD4+ and CD8+ cells had a mean of approximately 3 ug.

Study results and caveats: Patients shared approximately 30 CD8+ CDR3 sequences with controls. In CD8+ cells, Simpson's diversity showed no significant difference between patients and controls.

With 5 bases removed from V and 6 bases from J, the gap between germline ends came to 14 bases. The CDR3 has 15 residues. Germline CDR1 MNHNS, CDR2 SASEGT. TCR beta VDJ and CDR3 were profiled, and genomic DNA was the template. TCRdb redid the calling of the reads with MiXCR, one entry per CDR3 protein. The table shows 200,000 or so distinct CDR3 sequences, with 50% to 75% occurring only once. This clonotype has a count of ten or more. Its antigen is undetermined. Sequencing was performed on sorted CD4+, CD8+, or CD8+CD57+ T cells (not recorded which) from PBMCs. The chain recombines TRBV6-1 with TRBJ1-6, with D possibly TRBD1 on 6 matching bases. The sequence was collected from a human donor with severe aplastic anemia or a healthy control (not recorded which). The CDR3 protein is CASSPNGGRNSPLHF. In DNA, the CDR3 is TGTGCCAGCAGTCCGAACGGGGGGCGTAATTCACCCCTCCACTTT.